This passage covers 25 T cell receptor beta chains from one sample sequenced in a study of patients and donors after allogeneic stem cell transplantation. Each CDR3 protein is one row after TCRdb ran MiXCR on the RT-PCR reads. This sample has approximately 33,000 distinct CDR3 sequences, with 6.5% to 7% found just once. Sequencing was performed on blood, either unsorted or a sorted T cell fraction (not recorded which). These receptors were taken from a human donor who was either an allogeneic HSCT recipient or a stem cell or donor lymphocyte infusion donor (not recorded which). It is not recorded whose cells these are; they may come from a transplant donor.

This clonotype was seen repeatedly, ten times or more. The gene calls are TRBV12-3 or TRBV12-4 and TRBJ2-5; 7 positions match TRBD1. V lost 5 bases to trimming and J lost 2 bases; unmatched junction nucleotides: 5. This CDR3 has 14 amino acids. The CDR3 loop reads CASSPTGLQETQYF. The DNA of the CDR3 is TGTGCCAGCAGTCCGACAGGGCTTCAAGAGACCCAGTACTTC.

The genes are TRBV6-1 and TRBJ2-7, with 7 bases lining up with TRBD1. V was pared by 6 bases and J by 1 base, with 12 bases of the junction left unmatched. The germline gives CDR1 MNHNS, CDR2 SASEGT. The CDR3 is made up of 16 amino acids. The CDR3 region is CASRALTGIESYEQYF. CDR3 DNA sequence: TGTGCCAGCAGGGCCCTGACAGGGATTGAATCCTACGAGCAGTACTTC.

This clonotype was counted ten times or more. The CDR3, as DNA: TGCAGTGCTCACCGGGCCTACAATGAGCAGTTCTTC. This codes for CSAHRAYNEQFF. V and J are TRBV20-1 and TRBJ2-1; D gene uncertain. CDR3 size: 12 residues. Per germline, CDR1 DFQATT and CDR2 SNEGSKA (reference sequence). Between the trimmed V and J ends, which lost 5 bases and 2 bases, there was a span of 7 bases.

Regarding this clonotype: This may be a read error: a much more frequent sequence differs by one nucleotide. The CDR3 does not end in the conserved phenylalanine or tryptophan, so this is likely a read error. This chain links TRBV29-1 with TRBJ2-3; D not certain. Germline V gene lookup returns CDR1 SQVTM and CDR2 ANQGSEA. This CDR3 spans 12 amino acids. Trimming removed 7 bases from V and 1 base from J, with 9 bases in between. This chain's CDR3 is CSAEAGTDTQYL. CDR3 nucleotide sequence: TGCAGCGCAGAAGCCGGCACAGATACGCAGTATTTG.

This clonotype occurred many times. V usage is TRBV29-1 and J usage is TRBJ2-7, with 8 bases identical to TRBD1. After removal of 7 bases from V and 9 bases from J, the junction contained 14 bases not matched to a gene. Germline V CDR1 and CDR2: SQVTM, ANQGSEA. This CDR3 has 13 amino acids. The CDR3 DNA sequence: TGCAGCGGGGGGGACAGGTCGCCGTCTGTGCAGTACTTC. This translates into CSGGDRSPSVQYF.

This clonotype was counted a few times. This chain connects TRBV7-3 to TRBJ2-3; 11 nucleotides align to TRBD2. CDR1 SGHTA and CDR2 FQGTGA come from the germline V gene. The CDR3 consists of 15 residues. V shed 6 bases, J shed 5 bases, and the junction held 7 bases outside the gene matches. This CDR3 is CASSSTSGTGDTQYF. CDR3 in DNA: TGTGCCAGCAGTTCGACTAGCGGGACTGGAGATACGCAGTATTTT.

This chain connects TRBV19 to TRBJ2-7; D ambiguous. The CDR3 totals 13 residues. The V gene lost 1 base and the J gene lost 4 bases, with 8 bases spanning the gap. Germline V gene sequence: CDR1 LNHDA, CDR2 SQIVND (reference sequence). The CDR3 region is CASSIAAAYEQYF. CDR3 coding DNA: TGTGCCAGTAGTATAGCTGCGGCTTACGAGCAGTACTTC.

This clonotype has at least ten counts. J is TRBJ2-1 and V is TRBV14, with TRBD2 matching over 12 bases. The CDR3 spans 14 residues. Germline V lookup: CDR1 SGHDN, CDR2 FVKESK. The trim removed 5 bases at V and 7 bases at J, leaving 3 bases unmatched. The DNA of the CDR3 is TGTGCCAGCAGCAATCTAGCGGGAGGGAATGAGCAGTTCTTC. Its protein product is CASSNLAGGNEQFF. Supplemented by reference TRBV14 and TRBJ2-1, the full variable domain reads EAGVTQFPSHSVIEKGQTVTLRCDPISGHDNLYWYRRVMGKEIKFLLHFVKESKQDESGMPNNRFLAERTGGTYSTLKVQPAELEDSGVYFCASSNLAGGNEQFFGPGTRLTVL.

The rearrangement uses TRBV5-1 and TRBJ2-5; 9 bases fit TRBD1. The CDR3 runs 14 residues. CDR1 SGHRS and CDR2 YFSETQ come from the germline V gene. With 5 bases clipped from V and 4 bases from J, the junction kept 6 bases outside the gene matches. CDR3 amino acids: CASRRDRAPETQYF. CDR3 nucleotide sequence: TGCGCCAGCAGGAGGGACAGGGCCCCAGAGACCCAGTACTTC.

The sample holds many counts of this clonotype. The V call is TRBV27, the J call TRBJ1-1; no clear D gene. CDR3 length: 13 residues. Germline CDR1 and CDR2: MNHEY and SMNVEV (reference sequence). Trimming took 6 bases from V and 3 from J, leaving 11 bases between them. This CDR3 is CASRTGWDTEAFF. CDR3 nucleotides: TGTGCCAGCAGGACCGGGTGGGACACTGAAGCTTTCTTT.

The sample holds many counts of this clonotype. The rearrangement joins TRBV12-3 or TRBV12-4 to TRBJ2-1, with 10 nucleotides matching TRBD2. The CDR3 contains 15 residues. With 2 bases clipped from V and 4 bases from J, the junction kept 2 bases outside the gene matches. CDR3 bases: TGTGCCAGCAGTTTAAAAGCGGGAGGGTACAATGAGCAGTTCTTC. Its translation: CASSLKAGGYNEQFF.

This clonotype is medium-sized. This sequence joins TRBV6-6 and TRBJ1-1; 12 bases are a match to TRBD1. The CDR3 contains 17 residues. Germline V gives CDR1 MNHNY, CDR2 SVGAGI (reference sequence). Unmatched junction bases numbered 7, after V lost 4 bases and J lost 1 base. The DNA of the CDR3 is TGTGCCAGCAGTTTCGGGACAGGGGGCACAGCGAACACTGAAGCTTTCTTT. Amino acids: CASSFGTGGTANTEAFF.

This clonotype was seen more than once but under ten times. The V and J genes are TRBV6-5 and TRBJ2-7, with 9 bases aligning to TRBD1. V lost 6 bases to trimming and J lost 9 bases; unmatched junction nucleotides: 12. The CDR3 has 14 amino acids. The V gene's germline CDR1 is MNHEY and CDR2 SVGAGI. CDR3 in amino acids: CASRAGTGNLRQYF. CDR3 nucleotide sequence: TGTGCCAGCAGAGCCGGGACAGGGAATCTCCGGCAGTACTTC.

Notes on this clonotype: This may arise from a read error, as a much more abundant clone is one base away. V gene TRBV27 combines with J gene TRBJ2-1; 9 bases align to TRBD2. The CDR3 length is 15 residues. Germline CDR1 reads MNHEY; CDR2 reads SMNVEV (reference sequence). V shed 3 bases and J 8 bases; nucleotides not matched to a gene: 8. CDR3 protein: CASSFTSGRRDEQFF. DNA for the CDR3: TGTGCCAGCAGTTTCACAAGCGGGAGGAGGGATGAGCAGTTCTTC.

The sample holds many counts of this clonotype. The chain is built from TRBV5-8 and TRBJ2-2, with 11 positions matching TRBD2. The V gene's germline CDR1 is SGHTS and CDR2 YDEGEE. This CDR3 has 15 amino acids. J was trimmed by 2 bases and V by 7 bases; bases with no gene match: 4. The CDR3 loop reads CASGLAGFNTGELFF. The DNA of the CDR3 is TGTGCCAGCGGACTAGCGGGTTTCAACACCGGGGAGCTGTTTTTT.

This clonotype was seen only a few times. In DNA form, the CDR3 reads TGTGCCATCAGTGTAAATCGCCAGTACAATGAGCAGTTCTTC. Translated: CAISVNRQYNEQFF. V usage is TRBV10-3 and J usage is TRBJ2-1, with D hard to call. Trimming pared 4 bases from V and 4 bases from J, leaving 11 bases between. This CDR3 spans 14 amino acids. Germline V gene lookup returns CDR1 ENHRY and CDR2 SYGVKD.

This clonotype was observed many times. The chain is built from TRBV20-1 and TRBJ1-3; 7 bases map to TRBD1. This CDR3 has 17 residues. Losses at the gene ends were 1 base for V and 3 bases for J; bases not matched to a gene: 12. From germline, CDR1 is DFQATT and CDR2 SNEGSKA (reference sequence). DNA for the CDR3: TGCAGTGCTAGAGGGTCCGAGGGGGCCCTGGGTGGAAACACCATATATTTT. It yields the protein CSARGSEGALGGNTIYF.

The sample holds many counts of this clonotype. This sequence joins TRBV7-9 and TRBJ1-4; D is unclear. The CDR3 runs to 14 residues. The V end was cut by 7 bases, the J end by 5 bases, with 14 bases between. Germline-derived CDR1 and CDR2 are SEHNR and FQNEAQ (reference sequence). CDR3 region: CASTRAEGNEKLFF. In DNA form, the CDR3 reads TGTGCCAGCACCCGGGCGGAGGGAAATGAAAAACTGTTTTTT.

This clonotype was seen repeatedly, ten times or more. For the CDR3, the DNA is TGTGCCAGCAGGACTAGCGGGAGGTCTTACGAGCAGTACTTC. This translates into CASRTSGRSYEQYF. The chain uses TRBV25-1 and TRBJ2-7, with 13 bases aligning to TRBD2. CDR3 length: 14 residues. V lost 6 bases, J lost 4 bases, and 3 bases stayed unmatched. Germline V gene lookup returns CDR1 MGHDK and CDR2 SYGVNS.

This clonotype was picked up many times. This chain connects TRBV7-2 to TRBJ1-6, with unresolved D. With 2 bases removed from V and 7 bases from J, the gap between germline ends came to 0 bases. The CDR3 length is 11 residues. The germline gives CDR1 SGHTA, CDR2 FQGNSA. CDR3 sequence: CASSLNSPLHF. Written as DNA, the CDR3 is TGTGCCAGCAGCTTAAATTCACCCCTCCACTTT.

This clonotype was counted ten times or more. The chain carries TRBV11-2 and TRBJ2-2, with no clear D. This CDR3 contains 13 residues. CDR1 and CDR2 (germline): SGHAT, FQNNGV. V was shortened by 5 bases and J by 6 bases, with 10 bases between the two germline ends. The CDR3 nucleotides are TGTGCCAGCAGCCCCCACCAGGCCGGGGAGCTGTTTTTT. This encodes CASSPHQAGELFF. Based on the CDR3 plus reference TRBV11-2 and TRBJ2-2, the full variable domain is EAGVAQSPRYKIIEKRQSVAFWCNPISGHATLYWYQQILGQGPKLLIQFQNNGVVDDSQLPKDRFSAERLKGVDSTLKIQPAKLEDSAVYLCASSPHQAGELFFGEGSRLTVL.

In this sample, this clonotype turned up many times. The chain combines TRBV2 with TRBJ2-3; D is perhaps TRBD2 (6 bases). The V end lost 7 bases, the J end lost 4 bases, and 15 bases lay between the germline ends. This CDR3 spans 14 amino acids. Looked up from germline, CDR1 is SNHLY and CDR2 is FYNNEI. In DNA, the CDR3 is TGTGCCAGCAAAACGGGGACTGCGTCAGATACGCAGTATTTT. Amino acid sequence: CASKTGTASDTQYF.

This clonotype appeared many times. The CDR3 sequence is CASSEGNGGYGYTF. CDR3 nucleotides: TGTGCCAGCAGTGAAGGGAACGGAGGTTATGGCTACACCTTC. This sequence joins TRBV25-1 and TRBJ1-2; no reliable D call. This CDR3 contains 14 residues. V lost 2 bases and J 5 bases, leaving 12 bases between the germline ends. Germline V gives CDR1 MGHDK, CDR2 SYGVNS.

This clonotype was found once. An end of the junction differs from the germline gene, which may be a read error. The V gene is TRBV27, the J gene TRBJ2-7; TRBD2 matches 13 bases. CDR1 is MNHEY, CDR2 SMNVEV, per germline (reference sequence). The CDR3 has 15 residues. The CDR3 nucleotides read TGTGACAGCAGTGCCACTAGCGGGAGGGCCTACGAGCAGTACTTC. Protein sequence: CDSSATSGRAYEQYF.

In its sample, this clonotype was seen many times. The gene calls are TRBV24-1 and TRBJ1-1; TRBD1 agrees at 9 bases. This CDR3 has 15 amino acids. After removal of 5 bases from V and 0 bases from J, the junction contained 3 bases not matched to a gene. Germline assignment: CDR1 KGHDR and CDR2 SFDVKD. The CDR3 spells CATSAGTGMNTEAFF. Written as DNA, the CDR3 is TGTGCCACCAGTGCCGGGACAGGGATGAACACTGAAGCTTTCTTT.